This TCR beta chain was documented in a study of blood T cell repertoires in COVID-19 (dated by TCRdb to 2020 to 2021). Regarding the study in general: The collaborator samples originated in the United States, Italy and Spain and spanned the acute and convalescent phases of COVID-19. Subjects who had been exposed to COVID-19, were actively infected with it, or had recovered from it provided the deeply sampled blood TCRbeta repertoires that made up the dataset. The prospective study material was composed of cDNA or gDNA derived from T cells, B-cell-depleted T cells, or PBMCs. Samples came from the ongoing ImmuneRACE study (first 160 participants) plus 1,254 subjects from 6 global collaborators. A freely available public database, intended as a resource for researchers studying the immune response to SARS-CoV-2, is where the repertoires were released. Where available, HLA class I and class II types were taken from metadata supplied by the sample provider and were not determined by assay-based typing. A de-identified subject ID, COVID-19 status, age in years and sex were almost always included in the sample metadata. Study-wide findings and limitations: The amount of clinical and demographic metadata varied by source and participant and was provided uncurated.

The CDR3 starts with the cysteine, ends with the phenylalanine, and has 15 residues. Kept here is only the CDR3 DNA, which spans 45 bases and is read in frame from base 1. The V end gives up 0 bases and the J end 5 bases, leaving 4 bases in the junction not matched to a gene. CDR1 and CDR2 (ENHRY, SYGVKD) derive from the germline V gene. The immunoSEQ Assay, a bias-controlled multiplex PCR, was used to amplify TCRbeta CDR3 regions from genomic DNA. Regarding the original processing steps: Within the assay, amplification of reference gene primers was used to estimate how many nucleated cells each sample contained. To quantify the absolute abundance of each unique TCRbeta CDR3 rearrangement, sequence reads were collapsed and filtered. For each sample, productive Simpson clonality was calculated as the square root of Simpson's diversity index across productive rearrangements. TCRdb provides this immuneACCESS table in a form limited to in-frame rearrangements. Some clones are lacking; in checked studies, under half of them reflect an unresolved V gene, and why the rest are absent is not known. For V, J and clone size, that table is used; D and trimming come from the DNA. For this sample there are 200,000 to 300,000 clones; more than 80% appear just once. 3.5% to 4.5% of the sample lies in the top ten.

Each collaborating institution followed its own protocols to collect whole blood in K2EDTA tubes. For TCRbeta analysis, collaborator samples were shipped as frozen whole blood, as isolated PBMCs, or as DNA extracted from either sample type. On this clone itself: The antigen it recognizes is unknown. No base quality values were provided; no much bigger clone lies one nucleotide off.

The sequenced material came from peripheral blood. The chain is made from TRBV10-3 and TRBJ1-1; TRBD1 agrees with 9 junctional bases. The receptor's source is a woman in her 40s with acute or convalescent COVID-19. In nucleotides, the sequence is TGTGCCATCAGTGAGTCAGGGACAGGGAGGACTGAAGCTTTCTTT. This yields the protein CAISESGTGRTEAFF.